What follows is one T cell receptor (beta chain) and its context. Source study methods: Reference gene primer amplification gave nucleated cell count estimates. Generated by immunoSEQ multiplex PCR, the TCRdb table keeps only in-frame clones and is missing some. From that table come the V and J calls and clone size; the DNA was used to work out D and trimming. The table shows roughly 180,000 clones, with around 86% occurring only once. This specimen comes from a study of blood T cell repertoires in COVID-19. This CDR3 has 14 residues. Germline CDR1 SGHDN, CDR2 FVKESK. Trimming removed 0 bases from V and 4 bases from J, with 7 bases in between.

The specimen was PBMCs or T cells enriched from blood (not recorded which). This TCR came from a woman aged 30 to 39 who had recovered from COVID-19. This rearrangement joins TRBV14 to TRBJ1-3, with no clear D. This CDR3 is CASSQDILGNTIYF. The DNA for the CDR3 is TGTGCCAGCAGCCAAGATATCCTCGGAAACACCATATATTTT.